A single sample is the source of the 28 T cell receptor beta chains below, sequenced in a study of patients and donors after allogeneic stem cell transplantation. TCRdb reprocessed the RT-PCR reads via MiXCR and lists one record per CDR3 protein. The sample has about a million distinct CDR3 sequences; approximately 19% are singletons. The sample consisted of blood, either unsorted or a sorted T cell fraction (not recorded which). These TCRs come from a human donor who was either an allogeneic HSCT recipient or a stem cell or donor lymphocyte infusion donor (not recorded which). It is not recorded whose cells these are; they may come from a transplant donor.

This clonotype was counted a few times. The chain joins TRBV20-1 to TRBJ1-1, with TRBD1 identical over 8 bases. In germline, CDR1 is DFQATT, CDR2 SNEGSKA (reference sequence). This CDR3 is 15 amino acids long. Unmatched junction bases numbered 11, after V lost 6 bases and J lost 2 bases. DNA of the CDR3: TGCAGTGCCCACGACAGGGGCGCCCCCAACACTGAAGCTTTCTTT. Translation: CSAHDRGAPNTEAFF.

This clonotype was seen a handful of times. This chain joins TRBV28 and TRBJ1-5, with unresolved D. This CDR3 is 16 amino acids long. The V end was cut by 6 bases, the J end by 4 bases, with 19 bases between. Germline lookup yields CDR1 MDHEN and CDR2 SYDVKM. CDR3 in DNA: TGTGCCAGCAGCCTAATGTGGGGTTCCGTGAATCAGCCCCAGCATTTT. It codes for CASSLMWGSVNQPQHF.

The rearrangement links TRBV2 to TRBJ1-1, with TRBD1 as a possible D gene (5 bases). The CDR3 extends over 13 amino acids. The germline CDR1 and CDR2 sequences are SNHLY and FYNNEI. The V end lost 11 bases, the J end lost 0 bases, and 13 bases lay between the germline ends. The CDR3 sequence is CAFPDNLNTEAFF. CDR3 DNA: TGTGCCTTCCCGGACAACTTGAACACTGAAGCTTTCTTT.

The chain links TRBV29-1 to TRBJ2-7; maybe TRBD1 (5 bases). The V gene lost 4 bases and the J gene lost 1 base, with 17 bases spanning the gap. CDR1 SQVTM and CDR2 ANQGSEA come from the germline V gene. This CDR3 has 15 residues. CDR3 sequence (DNA): TGCAGCGTTGTTCGCGGAAGGGGTGGTTCCTACGAGCAGTACTTC. Translating gives CSVVRGRGGSYEQYF.

The sample holds a few counts of this clonotype. The rearrangement joins TRBV4-1 to TRBJ1-1, with D possibly matching TRBD1 (6 bases). With 0 bases removed from V and 4 bases from J, the gap between germline ends came to 9 bases. The CDR3 contains 14 residues. Germline V CDR1 and CDR2: MGHRA, YSYEKL. In DNA, the CDR3 is TGCGCCAGCAGCCAAGATATGGGGGCCACTGAAGCTTTCTTT. Encoded protein: CASSQDMGATEAFF.

This clonotype was seen more than once but under ten times. The rearrangement links TRBV29-1 to TRBJ2-1; perhaps TRBD1 as D (5 bases). V shed 0 bases and J shed 5 bases, with 17 bases lying between them. The CDR3 runs to 16 residues. CDR1 is SQVTM and CDR2 is ANQGSEA in the germline V gene. CDR3 protein: CSVEDQGIQVDNEQFF. CDR3 coding DNA: TGCAGCGTTGAAGATCAGGGCATTCAGGTAGACAATGAGCAGTTCTTC.

This clonotype was detected only a few times. V and J are TRBV5-1 and TRBJ1-3; no clear D gene. CDR1 is SGHRS, CDR2 YFSETQ, per germline. V dropped 3 bases and J dropped 0 bases, with 10 bases sitting between them. This CDR3 has 15 residues. The CDR3 region has the DNA TGCGCCAGCAGCTCTGACACGCGCTCTGGAAACACCATATATTTT. It specifies CASSSDTRSGNTIYF.

The sample holds many counts of this clonotype. This chain uses TRBV12-3 or TRBV12-4 with TRBJ1-2; 8 nucleotides align to TRBD1. The CDR3 covers 13 residues. Trimming took 5 bases from V and 4 from J; bases not matched to a gene: 3. CDR3 residues: CASSLDRGYGYTF. The CDR3 DNA reads TGTGCCAGCAGTCTTGACAGGGGCTATGGCTACACCTTC.

Only a few counts were recorded for this clonotype. The CDR3 coding sequence is TGCAGCGTTCAGAGGAACACCGGGGAGCTGTTTTTT. Encoded protein: CSVQRNTGELFF. The gene calls are TRBV29-1 and TRBJ2-2; D remains unclear. V was clipped by 5 bases and J by 1 base, with 5 bases between them. The germline gives CDR1 SQVTM, CDR2 ANQGSEA. This CDR3 is 12 amino acids long.

This clonotype turned up a few times. This rearrangement joins TRBV20-1 to TRBJ2-5; 10 bases align to TRBD2. V was pared by 7 bases and J by 3 bases, with 8 bases of the junction left unmatched. The CDR3 runs to 14 residues. Per the germline V gene, CDR1 is DFQATT and CDR2 is SNEGSKA (reference sequence). The CDR3 DNA reads TGCAGTGGGGCGGGGCTAGCGGGGGAAGAGACCCAGTACTTC. This encodes CSGAGLAGEETQYF.

The gene calls are TRBV6-1 and TRBJ1-5, with 8 bases matching TRBD1. The length of the CDR3 is 13 residues. The germline V gene has CDR1 MNHNS and CDR2 SASEGT. The ends lost 8 bases at V and 6 bases at J; junction bases unmatched: 6. The CDR3 DNA reads TGTGCCAGCTTATTACAGGGGGGTCAGCCCCAGCATTTT. Protein: CASLLQGGQPQHF.

The genes are TRBV30 and TRBJ2-2; 10 nucleotides align to TRBD1. CDR1 is GTSNPN and CDR2 is SVGIG in the germline V gene (reference sequence). V trimming: 3 bases; J trimming: 5 bases; junction bases outside the gene matches: 3. The CDR3 is 14 residues long. The CDR3: CAWRGQGRTGELFF. In DNA form, the CDR3 reads TGTGCCTGGAGGGGACAGGGGAGGACCGGGGAGCTGTTTTTT. Full variable domain (remainder filled in from reference TRBV30 and TRBJ2-2): SQTIHQWPATLVQPVGSPLSLECTVEGTSNPNLYWYRQAAGRGLQLLFYSVGIGQISSEVPQNLSASRPQDRQFILSSKKLLLSDSGFYLCAWRGQGRTGELFFGEGSRLTVL.

CDR3 in DNA: TGTGCCAGCAGCCCAGTAGTCCGGGACGGGAACTATGGCTACACCTTC. Its translation: CASSPVVRDGNYGYTF. The V call is TRBV7-3, the J call TRBJ1-2; D is possibly TRBD1 (5 bases). The germline gives CDR1 SGHTA, CDR2 FQGTGA. V lost 5 bases, J lost 2 bases, and 18 bases lay in between. The CDR3 loop spans 16 amino acids.

This clonotype was seen repeatedly, ten times or more. V and J are TRBV20-1 and TRBJ2-3; the D gene is possibly TRBD2 (5 bases). This CDR3 is 13 amino acids long. Germline CDR1 reads DFQATT; CDR2 reads SNEGSKA (reference sequence). Trimming took 5 bases from V and 2 from J, leaving 11 bases between them. CDR3 sequence: CSAFEGVTDTQYF. The CDR3 coding sequence is TGCAGTGCTTTTGAGGGAGTCACAGATACGCAGTATTTT.

This clonotype was detected only a few times. The chain employs TRBV15 and TRBJ2-3; 8 bases fit TRBD2. The trim removed 3 bases at V and 3 bases at J, leaving 8 bases unmatched. CDR1 and CDR2 (germline): LNHNV, YYDKDF (reference sequence). The CDR3 runs 16 residues. The CDR3 loop reads CATSREAGARTDTQYF. As DNA, the CDR3 is TGTGCCACCAGCAGGGAAGCGGGAGCGAGGACAGATACGCAGTATTTT.

This clonotype was detected ten times or more. This chain uses TRBV7-8 with TRBJ2-2; D remains unclear. The CDR3 contains 13 residues. Per the germline V gene, CDR1 is SGHVS and CDR2 is FQNEAQ. Deletions cut 5 bases from V and 5 bases from J, with 9 bases between. This chain's CDR3 is CASSTSGTGELFF. The CDR3, as DNA: TGTGCCAGCAGCACAAGTGGGACCGGGGAGCTGTTTTTT.

This clonotype was found a few times. The J gene is TRBJ1-2, the V gene TRBV6-4; TRBD1 matches at 9 bases. The CDR3 length is 15 residues. From germline, CDR1 is MRHNA and CDR2 SNTAGT. The V segment lost 4 bases and the J segment 0 bases; nucleotides outside the gene matches: 3. CDR3 sequence: CASSARQGANYGYTF. The CDR3 DNA follows: TGTGCCAGCAGTGCACGACAGGGGGCTAACTATGGCTACACCTTC.

The V gene is TRBV5-1, the J gene TRBJ1-1; maybe TRBD1 (5 bases). This CDR3 region has 16 residues. V was cut by 2 bases and J by 4 bases, with 18 bases left in between. Germline assignment: CDR1 SGHRS and CDR2 YFSETQ. CDR3 nucleotides: TGCGCCAGCAGCTTCTTAATGGGGCGGCCAGGCACTGAAGCTTTCTTT. Translated: CASSFLMGRPGTEAFF.

The rearrangement links TRBV12-3 or TRBV12-4 to TRBJ1-3; D might be TRBD1 (6 bases). The CDR3 has 15 amino acids. Trimming pared 2 bases from V and 4 bases from J, leaving 12 bases between. For the CDR3, the DNA is TGTGCCAGCAGTTTACGAGGGGGACGAGGAAACACCATATATTTT. It is translated as CASSLRGGRGNTIYF.

This chain links TRBV29-1 with TRBJ1-2; 10 bases align to TRBD1. V gave up 7 bases and J gave up 6 bases; unmatched junction bases: 5. The CDR3 length is 12 residues. Germline lookup yields CDR1 SQVTM and CDR2 ANQGSEA. CDR3 protein: CSASGTGDGYTF. CDR3 nucleotides: TGCAGCGCTTCCGGGACAGGGGATGGCTACACCTTC.

The chain recombines TRBV12-3 or TRBV12-4 with TRBJ1-2; D remains ambiguous. The V gene lost 7 bases and the J gene lost 7 bases, with 13 bases spanning the gap. The CDR3 has 12 amino acids. CDR3 in DNA: TGTGCCAGCATAGTTTATGGTCGTGGCTACACCTTC. This encodes CASIVYGRGYTF.

This clonotype was observed a handful of times. The chain has TRBV4-2 and TRBJ2-1, with TRBD2 matching over 12 bases. V gave up 0 bases and J gave up 0 bases; unmatched junction bases: 12. Germline CDR1 LGHNA, CDR2 YNFKEQ. The CDR3 loop spans 21 amino acids. The CDR3 sequence: CASSQDPGGLAGRSSYNEQFF. CDR3 coding DNA: TGTGCCAGCAGCCAAGATCCGGGGGGACTAGCGGGTAGGAGCTCCTACAATGAGCAGTTCTTC.

The V gene is TRBV20-1, the J gene TRBJ2-5; D could derive from TRBD1 or TRBD2 (5 bases each). Deletions cut 5 bases from V and 4 bases from J, with 20 bases between. Germline-derived CDR1 and CDR2 are DFQATT and SNEGSKA (reference sequence). The CDR3 consists of 15 residues. The CDR3 DNA reads as TGCAGTGCTGACTTCTCCGGGACCCAAGGAGAGACCCAGTACTTC. Translated: CSADFSGTQGETQYF.

In this sample, this clonotype turned up a few times. The gene calls are TRBV7-3 and TRBJ2-2; 8 nucleotides align to TRBD2. Germline assignment: CDR1 SGHTA and CDR2 FQGTGA. The CDR3 sequence is 14 residues long. The ends lost 0 bases at V and 11 bases at J; junction bases unmatched: 5. This chain's CDR3 is CASSLTAGVRELFF. The CDR3 nucleotides are TGTGCCAGCAGCTTAACAGCGGGAGTAAGAGAGCTGTTTTTT.

This chain uses TRBV6-1 with TRBJ2-2, with a tentative D call TRBD1 (6 bases). This CDR3 spans 15 amino acids. Germline V gives CDR1 MNHNS, CDR2 SASEGT. V was trimmed by 5 bases and J by 2 bases, leaving 12 bases between them. DNA of the CDR3: TGTGCCAGCAGTCCCTACAGGGCTAACACCGGGGAGCTGTTTTTT. As protein: CASSPYRANTGELFF.

The chain employs TRBV15 and TRBJ1-2; D is perhaps TRBD1 (5 bases). This CDR3 is built from 14 residues. In germline, CDR1 is LNHNV, CDR2 YYDKDF (reference sequence). V was pared by 0 bases and J by 8 bases, with 13 bases between. CDR3 nucleotides: TGTGCCACCAGCAGAGATCAGGGAAGGGTCGGCTACACCTTC. Protein: CATSRDQGRVGYTF.

This clonotype was seen more than once but under ten times. The chain recombines TRBV7-8 with TRBJ2-2; D is uncertain. Trimming left V 7 bases short and J 2 bases short, with 17 bases between. The CDR3 spans 16 residues. Per the germline V gene, CDR1 is SGHVS and CDR2 is FQNEAQ. CDR3: CASTKVGFSNTGELFF. The CDR3 nucleotides are TGTGCCAGCACCAAAGTAGGGTTTAGTAACACCGGGGAGCTGTTTTTT.

This rearrangement joins TRBV10-3 to TRBJ2-5; 10 bases fit TRBD2. V was clipped by 3 bases and J by 5 bases; unmatched bases: 6. The CDR3 has 15 amino acids. Looked up from germline, CDR1 is ENHRY and CDR2 is SYGVKD. The CDR3 spells CAISEGLAGVETQYF. The CDR3 nucleotides read TGTGCCATCAGTGAAGGGCTAGCGGGAGTGGAGACCCAGTACTTC.